This TCR beta chain was retrieved from a study of PD-1 blockade in mismatch repair-deficient tumors. The wider study: Patients had about 13 mismatch repair-deficient cancer types and were previously treated and progressing.

This CDR3 is built from 15 residues. V trimming: 2 bases; J trimming: 3 bases; junction bases outside the gene matches: 5. Profiled with immunoSEQ multiplex PCR; TCRdb holds only in-frame clones, not every one. The sample shows about 79,000 clones, approximately 80% of them seen only once. TCR sequencing covered a few patients who responded to pembrolizumab. Sequences were derived from peripheral blood, sampled 44 weeks after starting pembrolizumab. The V and J genes are TRBV23-1 and TRBJ2-7; 9 bases map to TRBD2. TRBV23-1 is identified as an open reading frame with a role that is uncertain. The TCR sequence derives from an adult with mismatch repair-deficient cancer. DNA of the CDR3: TGCGCCAGCAGTCAAGCGGGAGGGGTAAGCTACGAGCAGTACTTC. This translates into CASSQAGGVSYEQYF.